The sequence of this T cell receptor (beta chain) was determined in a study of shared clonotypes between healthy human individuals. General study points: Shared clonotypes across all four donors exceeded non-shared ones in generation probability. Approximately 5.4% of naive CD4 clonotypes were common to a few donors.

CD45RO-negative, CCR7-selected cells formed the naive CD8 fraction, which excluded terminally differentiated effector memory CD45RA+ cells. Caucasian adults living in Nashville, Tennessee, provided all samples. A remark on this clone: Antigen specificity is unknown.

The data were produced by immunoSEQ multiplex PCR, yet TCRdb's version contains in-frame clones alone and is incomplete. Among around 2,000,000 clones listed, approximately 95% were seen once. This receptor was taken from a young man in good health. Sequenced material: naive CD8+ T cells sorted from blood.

The CDR3 region has the DNA TGTGCCAGCAGTTTCCGACTAGCGGGAGAAGAGAACGAGCAGTTCTTC. Translating it yields CASSFRLAGEENEQFF. V usage is TRBV6-5 and J usage is TRBJ2-1, with 12 bases identical to TRBD2. V lost 4 bases and J lost 10; bases outside the gene matches: 11. This CDR3 has 16 residues. Germline CDR1 and CDR2: MNHEY and SVGAGI.